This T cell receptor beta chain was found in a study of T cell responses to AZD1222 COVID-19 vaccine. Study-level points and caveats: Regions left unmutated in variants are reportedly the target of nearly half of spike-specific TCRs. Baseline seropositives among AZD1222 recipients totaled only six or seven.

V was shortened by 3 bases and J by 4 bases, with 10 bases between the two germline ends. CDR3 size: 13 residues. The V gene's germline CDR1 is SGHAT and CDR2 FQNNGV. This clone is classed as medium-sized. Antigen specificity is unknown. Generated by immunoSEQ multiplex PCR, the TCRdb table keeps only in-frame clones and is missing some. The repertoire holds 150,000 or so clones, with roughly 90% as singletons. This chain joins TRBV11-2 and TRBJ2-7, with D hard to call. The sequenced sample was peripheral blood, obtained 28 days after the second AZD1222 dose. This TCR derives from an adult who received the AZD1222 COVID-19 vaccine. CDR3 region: CASSFPPRYEQYF. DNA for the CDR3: TGTGCCAGCAGCTTCCCCCCAAGATACGAGCAGTACTTC.